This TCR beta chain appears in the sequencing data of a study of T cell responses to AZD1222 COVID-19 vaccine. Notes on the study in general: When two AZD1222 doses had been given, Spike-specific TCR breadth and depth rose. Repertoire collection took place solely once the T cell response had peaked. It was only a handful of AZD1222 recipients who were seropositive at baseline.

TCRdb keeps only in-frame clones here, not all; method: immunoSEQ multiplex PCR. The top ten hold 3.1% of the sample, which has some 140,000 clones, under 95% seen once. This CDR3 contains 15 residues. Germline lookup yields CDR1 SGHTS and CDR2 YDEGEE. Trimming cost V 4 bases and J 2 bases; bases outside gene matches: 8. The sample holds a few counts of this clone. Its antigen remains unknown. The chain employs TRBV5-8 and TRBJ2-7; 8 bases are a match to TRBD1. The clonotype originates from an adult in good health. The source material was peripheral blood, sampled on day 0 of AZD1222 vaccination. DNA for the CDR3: TGTGCCAGCAGCACCGGACAGGGCCTAACCTACGAGCAGTACTTC. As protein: CASSTGQGLTYEQYF.